Presented here are 27 T cell receptor beta chains from one specimen sequenced in a study of cytomegalovirus exposure and HLA in healthy donors. 13 Jbeta primers and 60 Vbeta primers were used for the PCR. Profiled with immunoSEQ multiplex PCR; TCRdb holds only in-frame clones, not every one. This table has 150,000 or so clones, 80% appearing once. Sequenced input: PBMCs. Receptor source: a woman between 35 and 50 years old in good health and CMV-seronegative.

The rearrangement joins TRBV7-2 to TRBJ2-7, with 7 bases identical to TRBD1. The CDR3 runs 15 residues. CDR1 is SGHTA, CDR2 FQGNSA, per germline. With V trimmed by 6 bases and J by 1 base, 9 bases remained unmatched. The CDR3 loop reads CASSSGTASSYEQYF. CDR3 DNA sequence: TGTGCCAGCAGTTCGGGGACAGCAAGTTCCTACGAGCAGTACTTC.

CDR3 loop: CSGIDGEGTFPYEQYF. The CDR3 nucleotides read TGCAGCGGTATCGACGGAGAGGGAACCTTTCCCTACGAGCAGTACTTC. This sequence joins TRBV29-1 and TRBJ2-7, with D possibly TRBD2 on 5 matching bases. Trimming shortened V by 7 bases and J by 2 bases, and 24 bases separated the two germline ends. Germline V lookup: CDR1 SQVTM, CDR2 ANQGSEA. The CDR3 is 16 amino acids.

The table lists this clone with a few counts. The V call is TRBV5-1, the J call TRBJ1-3; 7 bases match TRBD1. Germline V gene sequence: CDR1 SGHRS, CDR2 YFSETQ. The CDR3 has 15 residues. Trimming took 4 bases from V and 0 from J; bases not matched to a gene: 4. The CDR3 DNA reads as TGCGCCAGCAGCCGGACAGGAACCTCTGGAAACACCATATATTTT. It codes for CASSRTGTSGNTIYF.

The rearrangement links TRBV27 to TRBJ2-2, with TRBD2 matching over 7 bases. CDR1 is MNHEY and CDR2 is SMNVEV in the germline V gene (reference sequence). The CDR3 is 14 amino acids. The V and J ends lost 5 bases and 7 bases, in that order; junction bases with no gene match: 7. In DNA, the CDR3 is TGTGCCAGCAGTGGGATAACTAGCGTCGGGGAGCTGTTTTTT. This gives the protein CASSGITSVGELFF.

The chain carries TRBV7-3 and TRBJ2-1; 9 bases are a match to TRBD1. CDR3 length: 15 residues. Per germline, CDR1 SGHTA and CDR2 FQGTGA. V gave up 3 bases and J gave up 2 bases; unmatched junction bases: 2. The CDR3 DNA follows: TGTGCCAGCAGCTTTACAGGGGGCACCTACAATGAGCAGTTCTTC. It translates to CASSFTGGTYNEQFF.

The chain employs TRBV19 and TRBJ2-5; TRBD2 aligns across 9 bases. The tail of the sequence fits TRBJ2-7 better, so the J call may be wrong. CDR1 LNHDA and CDR2 SQIVND come from the germline V gene (reference sequence). This CDR3 comprises 15 residues. The CDR3 region is CASSIGLALHYEQYF. The CDR3 coding sequence is TGTGCCAGTAGTATTGGACTAGCGCTTCACTACGAGCAGTACTTC.

The rearrangement uses TRBV27 and TRBJ2-3; possible D gene TRBD1, 5 bases. The CDR3 sequence is 15 residues long. The ends were cut back, 5 bases at V and 2 bases at J, with 14 bases in the middle. CDR1 and CDR2 from the germline V gene are MNHEY and SMNVEV (reference sequence). CDR3 DNA: TGTGCCAGCAGTCCCCAGGGCCGAGTCACAGATACGCAGTATTTT. Encoded protein: CASSPQGRVTDTQYF.

The sample holds a few counts of this clone. The V call is TRBV11-2, the J call TRBJ1-1, with TRBD1 matching over 8 bases. Germline CDR1 SGHAT, CDR2 FQNNGV. CDR3 length: 16 residues. With V trimmed by 5 bases and J by 4 bases, 12 bases remained unmatched. The CDR3 DNA is TGTGCCAGCAGCCAACGGACAGGGTTTTCTATCACTGAAGCTTTCTTT. Encoded protein: CASSQRTGFSITEAFF.

V gene TRBV28 combines with J gene TRBJ2-5, with D tentatively TRBD1 (5 bases). The CDR3 length is 17 residues. Germline V gene lookup returns CDR1 MDHEN and CDR2 SYDVKM. V was clipped by 1 base and J by 3 bases, with 18 bases between them. CDR3 nucleotide sequence: TGTGCCAGCAGTTTATCGACATCCGACAGTGGCGAAGAGACCCAGTACTTC. Protein sequence: CASSLSTSDSGEETQYF.

This rearrangement joins TRBV6-5 to TRBJ2-7; 12 bases are shared with TRBD2. Losses at the gene ends were 6 bases for V and 7 bases for J; bases not matched to a gene: 4. Germline V gene lookup returns CDR1 MNHEY and CDR2 SVGAGI. This CDR3 is built from 13 residues. CDR3 coding DNA: TGTGCCAGCAGCGCCGGACTAGCGGGGGAGCAGTACTTC. It is translated as CASSAGLAGEQYF.

The chain links TRBV6-6 to TRBJ2-7; D possibly corresponds to TRBD1 (5 bases). V was clipped by 6 bases and J by 0 bases, with 9 bases between them. The germline gives CDR1 MNHNY, CDR2 SVGAGI (reference sequence). The CDR3 consists of 13 residues. CDR3 protein: CASSPRGSYEQYF. CDR3 nucleotides: TGTGCCAGCAGCCCTAGGGGCTCCTACGAGCAGTACTTC.

The chain carries TRBV10-3 and TRBJ1-2; D may be TRBD1 (5 bases). With 3 bases removed from V and 7 bases from J, the gap between germline ends came to 12 bases. The germline V gene has CDR1 ENHRY and CDR2 SYGVKD. The CDR3 has 13 amino acids. The DNA for the CDR3 is TGTGCCATCAGTGACCGCAGGGATGTTGGCTACACCTTC. Amino acid sequence: CAISDRRDVGYTF.

The V call is TRBV4-1, the J call TRBJ1-1, with D perhaps TRBD1 (6 bases). V was shortened by 5 bases and J by 4 bases, with 11 bases between the two germline ends. The CDR3 is 13 residues long. CDR1 is MGHRA, CDR2 YSYEKL, per germline. DNA for the CDR3: TGCGCCAGCAGCTACAGGGTGGCCACTGAAGCTTTCTTT. Residues: CASSYRVATEAFF.

The chain has TRBV19 and TRBJ2-7, with a possible D match to TRBD1 (5 bases). This CDR3 spans 14 amino acids. Germline V lookup: CDR1 LNHDA, CDR2 SQIVND (reference sequence). The germline V and J ends were trimmed by 7 bases and 2 bases, with 15 bases remaining between them. The CDR3 region is CASKFARGTYEQYF. Written as DNA, the CDR3 is TGTGCCAGTAAGTTTGCAAGGGGTACCTACGAGCAGTACTTC.

The chain employs TRBV19 and TRBJ1-1; D unresolved. This CDR3 region has 14 residues. V was shortened by 10 bases and J by 0 bases, with 15 bases between the two germline ends. CDR1 is LNHDA and CDR2 is SQIVND in the germline V gene (reference sequence). The CDR3 region has the DNA TGTGCCACCGACCCCCACGGGATGAACACTGAAGCTTTCTTT. Translated, it gives CATDPHGMNTEAFF. The full variable domain, its missing parts supplied by reference TRBV19 and TRBJ1-1, is DGGITQSPKYLFRKEGQNVTLSCEQNLNHDAMYWYRQDPGQGLRLIYYSQIVNDFQKGDIAEGYSVSREKKESFPLTVTSAQKNPTAFYLCATDPHGMNTEAFFGQGTRLTVV.

There are a few counts of this clone. CDR3 amino acids: CASTTSARSYNEQFF. The CDR3 bases are TGTGCCAGCACCACTAGCGCAAGGTCCTACAATGAGCAGTTCTTC. The rearrangement links TRBV6-6 to TRBJ2-1; 7 bases match TRBD2. Trimming removed 7 bases from V and 1 base from J; junction bases left unmatched: 7. This CDR3 is 15 amino acids long. CDR1 and CDR2 (germline): MNHNY, SVGAGI (reference sequence).

Only one count was recorded for this clone. The V and J genes are TRBV6-1 and TRBJ2-2; 9 nucleotides agree with TRBD2. This CDR3 has 16 residues. V trimming: 4 bases; J trimming: 7 bases; junction bases outside the gene matches: 10. Germline CDR1 is MNHNS and CDR2 is SASEGT. The CDR3 DNA sequence: TGTGCCAGCAGTGCCCCGCGGGAGGGCCGTGGCGGGGAGCTGTTTTTT. Amino acids: CASSAPREGRGGELFF.

The gene calls are TRBV13 and TRBJ2-3; TRBD2 is a possible D gene (6 bases). The ends were cut back, 6 bases at V and 2 bases at J, with 18 bases in the middle. Germline V gene sequence: CDR1 PRHDT, CDR2 FYEKMQ (reference sequence). The CDR3 sequence is 16 residues long. CDR3 amino acids: CASSSLPGLPTDTQYF. DNA for the CDR3: TGTGCCAGCAGTAGCCTCCCGGGACTTCCCACAGATACGCAGTATTTT.

This chain joins TRBV4-1 and TRBJ2-3; 7 bases are a match to TRBD2. The CDR3 contains 15 residues. V was pared by 1 base and J by 5 bases, with 6 bases of the junction left unmatched. CDR1 and CDR2 from the germline V gene are MGHRA and YSYEKL. The CDR3 bases are TGCGCCAGCAGCCAAGGCTGGGGGGGTGGAGATACGCAGTATTTT. This gives the protein CASSQGWGGGDTQYF.

This clone appeared once. The V and J genes are TRBV7-9 and TRBJ2-5; 9 bases align to TRBD2. J was trimmed by 5 bases and V by 4 bases; bases with no gene match: 8. The CDR3 extends over 15 amino acids. Germline CDR1 and CDR2: SEHNR and FQNEAQ (reference sequence). The CDR3 DNA sequence: TGTGCCAGCAGCTCCCGTAGCGGGGGCTCGGAGACCCAGTACTTC. Translating gives CASSSRSGGSETQYF.

The V and J genes are TRBV11-3 and TRBJ2-1, with 10 bases aligning to TRBD2. The length of the CDR3 is 15 residues. The V gene's germline CDR1 is SGHNT and CDR2 YENEEA. Trimming at V came to 3 bases and at J to 9 bases, leaving 8 bases not matched to a gene. CDR3 sequence: CASSLHSGGQGEQFF. CDR3 nucleotide sequence: TGTGCCAGCAGCTTGCATAGCGGGGGGCAGGGTGAGCAGTTCTTC.

The J gene is TRBJ2-2, the V gene TRBV5-4, with TRBD2 identical over 10 bases. The V and J ends lost 4 bases and 0 bases, in that order; junction bases with no gene match: 9. The CDR3 loop spans 18 amino acids. Germline V gives CDR1 SGHNT, CDR2 YYREEE (reference sequence). This chain's CDR3 is CASSRSPTSGANTGELFF. The CDR3 nucleotides are TGTGCCAGCAGCCGAAGTCCCACTAGCGGGGCGAACACCGGGGAGCTGTTTTTT.

The rearrangement links TRBV9 to TRBJ2-3, with 15 nucleotides matching TRBD2. Germline V lookup: CDR1 SGDLS, CDR2 YYNGEE. The CDR3 length is 17 residues. J was trimmed by 6 bases and V by 3 bases; bases with no gene match: 8. CDR3 in DNA: TGTGCCAGCAGCGGGACTAGCGGGGGGGCCGCTTCGGATACGCAGTATTTT. This sequence encodes CASSGTSGGAASDTQYF.

The CDR3: CASRVSGGTHNEQFF. The CDR3 coding sequence is TGTGCCAGCAGGGTTTCAGGGGGCACCCACAATGAGCAGTTCTTC. The chain couples TRBV6-5 to TRBJ2-1; 8 bases agree with TRBD1. CDR1 and CDR2 from the germline V gene are MNHEY and SVGAGI. J was trimmed by 5 bases and V by 6 bases; bases with no gene match: 9. CDR3 length: 15 residues.

The chain has TRBV5-1 and TRBJ1-1; no firm D call. Germline CDR1 and CDR2: SGHRS and YFSETQ. The CDR3 sequence is 12 residues long. V lost 5 bases to trimming and J lost 5 bases, with 10 bases between them. CDR3 loop: CASSSAGTEAFF. For the CDR3, the DNA is TGCGCCAGCAGTTCCGCCGGGACTGAAGCTTTCTTT.

V and J are TRBV11-2 and TRBJ1-5, with 7 positions matching TRBD1. The germline CDR1 and CDR2 sequences are SGHAT and FQNNGV. The V gene end was trimmed by 1 base and the J gene end by 4 bases; junction bases not matched to a gene: 1. CDR3 size: 14 residues. CDR3 sequence reads: CASSLAGGNQPQHF. CDR3 in DNA: TGTGCCAGCAGCTTAGCAGGGGGGAATCAGCCCCAGCATTTT.

This clone was found a few times. The gene calls are TRBV5-6 and TRBJ1-2; possible D gene TRBD1, 5 bases. Germline values: CDR1 SGHDT, CDR2 YYEEEE. V gave up 3 bases and J gave up 6 bases, with 18 bases separating them. This CDR3 has 15 residues. The CDR3 DNA follows: TGTGCCAGCAGCTGGGCAGGGCAAGTATACGATGGCTACACCTTC. As protein: CASSWAGQVYDGYTF. The entire variable domain, with the rest obtained from reference TRBV5-6 and TRBJ1-2, is as follows: DAGVTQSPTHLIKTRGQQVTLRCSPKSGHDTVSWYQQALGQGPQFIFQYYEEEERQRGNFPDRFSGHQFPNYSSELNVNALLLGDSALYLCASSWAGQVYDGYTFGSGTRLTVV.